This T cell receptor (beta chain) is from a study of cytomegalovirus exposure and HLA in healthy donors. General observations from the study: The authors later found most CMV-associated TCR beta chains appeared HLA-restricted.

It was with 60 Vbeta and 13 Jbeta primers that the PCR ran. This table comes from immunoSEQ multiplex PCR, and its TCRdb copy is limited to in-frame clones, with some not included. Of 160,000 or so clones listed, 80% to 90% are singletons. V shed 5 bases and J 1 base; nucleotides not matched to a gene: 15. Germline V gives CDR1 SEHNR, CDR2 FQNEAQ (reference sequence). This CDR3 contains 19 residues. Worth noting for this clone: Its target is unknown.

The TCR was taken from a woman aged 18-29 years in good health and CMV-seropositive. The sequencing input was PBMCs. This chain links TRBV7-9 with TRBJ2-3, with TRBD2 matching over 10 bases. Here the CDR3 DNA reads TGTGCCAGCAGCCACACAACAGCGGGGGGGCCGGTGGGCACAGATACGCAGTATTTT. It codes for CASSHTTAGGPVGTDTQYF.